One and the same sample provided the 8 T cell receptor beta chains below, sequenced in a study of blood T cell repertoires in COVID-19. Sequenced by immunoSEQ multiplex PCR; TCRdb stores in-frame clones only, minus some. The table lists approximately 75,000 clones, roughly 82% of them singletons. Material for sequencing was peripheral blood. The receptors were gathered from a human donor in a cohort sampled during active COVID-19.

The chain uses TRBV14 and TRBJ2-7; D unclear. The germline V gene encodes CDR1 SGHDN and CDR2 FVKESK. The CDR3 is made up of 11 amino acids. Trimming cost V 1 base and J 6 bases, with 4 bases left between them. This CDR3 is CASSQVSEQYF. The DNA for the CDR3 is TGTGCCAGCAGCCAAGTCAGCGAGCAGTACTTC.

The V call is TRBV11-1, the J call TRBJ1-6, with 7 bases fitting TRBD1. With 5 bases clipped from V and 10 bases from J, the junction kept 14 bases outside the gene matches. The germline CDR1 and CDR2 sequences are SGHAT and FQDESV (reference sequence). The CDR3 is made up of 16 amino acids. In DNA, the CDR3 is TGTGCCAGCAGCCTCGCTCCTCAGACAGGGTCCTCACCCCTCCACTTT. It encodes CASSLAPQTGSSPLHF.

This sequence joins TRBV9 and TRBJ1-4, with 8 bases fitting TRBD1. CDR1 and CDR2 (germline): SGDLS, YYNGEE. CDR3 length: 15 residues. V lost 0 bases and J lost 8; bases outside the gene matches: 6. The CDR3 spells CASSVGTGREEKLFF. The CDR3 DNA reads as TGTGCCAGCAGCGTAGGGACAGGGAGAGAGGAAAAACTGTTTTTT.

Only one count was recorded for this clone. The chain links TRBV4-2 to TRBJ2-1, with 8 bases fitting TRBD2. The length of the CDR3 is 20 residues. CDR1 and CDR2 from the germline V gene are LGHNA and YNFKEQ. Trimming took 1 base from V and 2 from J; bases not matched to a gene: 16. CDR3 bases: TGTGCCAGCAGCCAAGGTTTGCGGGGGGAACCCTCTTCTACCTACAATGAGCAGTTCTTC. Its translation: CASSQGLRGEPSSTYNEQFF.

The CDR3 DNA sequence: TGTGCCAGCACTGACAGGGCCGATCTGAACACTGAAGCTTTCTTT. Translation: CASTDRADLNTEAFF. The chain is built from TRBV2 and TRBJ1-1, with 7 bases that match TRBD1. Germline assignment: CDR1 SNHLY and CDR2 FYNNEI. With 7 bases clipped from V and 0 bases from J, the junction kept 8 bases outside the gene matches. The CDR3 length is 15 residues.

This chain uses TRBV6-1 with TRBJ2-7; perhaps TRBD2 as D (7 bases). V dropped 1 base and J dropped 6 bases, with 16 bases sitting between them. The CDR3 runs 15 residues. Per the germline V gene, CDR1 is MNHNS and CDR2 is SASEGT. CDR3 sequence (DNA): TGTGCCAGCAGTGAAGAGCGAGGGGGAGGGTTCGAGCAGTACTTC. Translating it yields CASSEERGGGFEQYF.

The chain is built from TRBV2 and TRBJ2-6; 9 bases match TRBD1. Germline V gives CDR1 SNHLY, CDR2 FYNNEI. The V segment lost 9 bases and the J segment 1 base; nucleotides outside the gene matches: 10. This CDR3 region has 17 residues. The CDR3 here is CASTRDRVSSGANVLTF. In DNA, the CDR3 is TGTGCCAGTACCCGGGACAGGGTCAGTTCTGGGGCCAACGTCCTGACTTTC. The variable domain in full, completed from reference TRBV2 and TRBJ2-6, reads EPEVTQTPSHQVTQMGQEVILRCVPISNHLYFYWYRQILGQKVEFLVSFYNNEISEKSEIFDDQFSVERPDGSNFTLKIRSTKLEDSAMYFCASTRDRVSSGANVLTFGAGSRLTVL.

The chain employs TRBV15 and TRBJ2-1, with TRBD1 matching 9 bases. Germline V gene sequence: CDR1 LNHNV, CDR2 YYDKDF (reference sequence). J was trimmed by 1 base and V by 4 bases; bases with no gene match: 2. The CDR3 is 15 amino acids. The CDR3 region has the DNA TGTGCCACCAGCACCGGGACAGGGTCCTACAATGAGCAGTTCTTC. This codes for CATSTGTGSYNEQFF. Full variable domain (remainder filled in from reference TRBV15 and TRBJ2-1): DAMVIQNPRYQVTQFGKPVTLSCSQTLNHNVMYWYQQKSSQAPKLLFHYYDKDFNNEADTPDNFQSRRPNTSFCFLDIRSPGLGDTAMYLCATSTGTGSYNEQFFGPGTRLTVL.